The 30 T cell receptor beta chains in this list originate from one sample, sequenced in a study of T cell repertoires in cytomegalovirus infection. TCRdb independently ran MiXCR on the reads; one entry per CDR3 protein. The sample includes under 350,000 distinct CDR3 sequences, less than 25% of them seen just once. No antigen has been assigned to these receptors. Specimen: cultured PBMCs, collected from culture after CMV antigen stimulation. Receptor source: a human donor in good health (CMV status not recorded). Some clones in this sample may be carry-over from other donors' samples.

There are many counts of this clonotype. J is TRBJ2-2 and V is TRBV7-6; D might be TRBD2 (5 bases). The CDR3 sequence is 18 residues long. The V gene lost 3 bases and the J gene lost 3 bases, with 20 bases spanning the gap. Germline V lookup: CDR1 SGHVS, CDR2 FNYEAQ. The CDR3 nucleotides read TGTGCCAGCAGCTTGTACACGGAGAGGCAGAGGGACACCGGGGAGCTGTTTTTT. Amino acid sequence: CASSLYTERQRDTGELFF.

This clonotype was counted a few times. The chain links TRBV7-2 to TRBJ2-5; 7 bases align to TRBD1. Per the germline V gene, CDR1 is SGHTA and CDR2 is FQGNSA. The CDR3 is 14 amino acids. V shed 5 bases, J shed 4 bases, and the junction held 7 bases outside the gene matches. The DNA of the CDR3 is TGTGCCAGCAGCATCATTCCAGGGGGAGAGACCCAGTACTTC. It encodes CASSIIPGGETQYF.

The chain employs TRBV7-3 and TRBJ2-1, with D possibly TRBD2 on 7 matching bases. Trimming cost V 5 bases and J 7 bases, with 15 bases left between them. The CDR3 spans 14 residues. Germline V gives CDR1 SGHTA, CDR2 FQGTGA. Here the CDR3 reads CASSRLGGGNEQFF. Here the CDR3 DNA reads TGTGCCAGCAGCCGCTTAGGGGGAGGGAATGAGCAGTTCTTC.

The chain carries TRBV18 and TRBJ2-1; D may be TRBD1 (7 bases). The CDR3 runs to 12 residues. V was clipped by 6 bases and J by 15 bases, with 18 bases between them. Germline V CDR1 and CDR2: KGHSH, LQKENI. The CDR3 sequence is CASSSDREVWFF. CDR3 DNA sequence: TGTGCCAGCTCGTCAGACAGGGAGGTTTGGTTCTTC.

This clonotype appeared a few times. The rearrangement links TRBV15 to TRBJ2-5; D not resolved. Per germline, CDR1 LNHNV and CDR2 YYDKDF (reference sequence). The ends were cut back, 0 bases at V and 4 bases at J, with 6 bases in the middle. The CDR3 covers 13 residues. The CDR3 nucleotides are TGTGCCACCAGCAGAGATGGGGTAGAGACCCAGTACTTC. Residues: CATSRDGVETQYF.

This clonotype was observed at least ten times. This chain links TRBV7-2 with TRBJ2-7, with D unclear. The CDR3 is 15 residues long. The V end was cut by 1 base, the J end by 0 bases, with 10 bases between. Germline CDR1 is SGHTA and CDR2 is FQGNSA. The CDR3 DNA sequence: TGTGCCAGCAGCTTAGAGGTACGAAGCTCCTACGAGCAGTACTTC. Its protein product is CASSLEVRSSYEQYF.

This clonotype was picked up many times. The rearrangement uses TRBV3-1 and TRBJ2-2, with D perhaps TRBD1 (5 bases). Germline assignment: CDR1 LGHDT and CDR2 YNNKEL (reference sequence). The CDR3 spans 12 residues. The germline V and J ends were trimmed by 4 bases and 11 bases, with 11 bases remaining between them. This CDR3 reads CASSPLDRELFF. The CDR3 nucleotides are TGTGCCAGCAGCCCCCTTGACAGAGAGCTGTTTTTT.

The chain has TRBV6-6 and TRBJ2-1; 9 nucleotides align to TRBD2. The CDR3 loop spans 17 amino acids. Germline trimming cut 5 bases from V and 3 bases from J; bases unmatched to any gene: 11. The germline CDR1 and CDR2 sequences are MNHNY and SVGAGI (reference sequence). In nucleotides, the CDR3 is TGTGCCAGCAGTATCATAGCGGGAGCCGATCTCTACAATGAGCAGTTCTTC. This encodes CASSIIAGADLYNEQFF.

The chain recombines TRBV6-1 with TRBJ1-2; no clear D. Per germline, CDR1 MNHNS and CDR2 SASEGT. CDR3 length: 12 amino acids. Trimming stripped 4 bases from V and 0 bases from J, with 3 bases between. The CDR3 DNA follows: TGTGCCAGCAGTGTTTCTAACTATGGCTACACCTTC. Translating it yields CASSVSNYGYTF.

This clonotype was counted ten times or more. The chain links TRBV20-1 to TRBJ2-5; perhaps D is TRBD1 or TRBD2 (5 bases each). The germline V gene has CDR1 DFQATT and CDR2 SNEGSKA (reference sequence). This CDR3 region has 13 residues. Trimming pared 5 bases from V and 5 bases from J, leaving 15 bases between. CDR3 protein: CSAPPTRGETQYF. The CDR3 DNA reads TGCAGTGCTCCTCCTACTAGGGGTGAGACCCAGTACTTC.

This clonotype was picked up a small number of times. CDR3: CAISVGTSGYGYTF. The CDR3 DNA follows: TGTGCCATCAGTGTCGGAACGTCAGGTTATGGCTACACCTTC. V and J are TRBV10-3 and TRBJ1-2, with D uncertain. V lost 4 bases, J lost 5 bases, and 14 bases lay in between. The CDR3 consists of 14 residues. From germline, CDR1 is ENHRY and CDR2 SYGVKD.

In this sample, this clonotype turned up once. The rearrangement links TRBV29-1 to TRBJ1-1; 7 bases line up with TRBD1. V lost 7 bases and J lost 4; bases outside the gene matches: 9. CDR1 and CDR2 (germline): SQVTM, ANQGSEA. The CDR3 loop spans 13 amino acids. CDR3 in amino acids: CSGNRGEGTEAFF. CDR3 nucleotide sequence: TGCAGCGGGAACAGGGGTGAGGGCACTGAAGCTTTCTTT.

This clonotype was seen many times. The CDR3 is CASSYGAATQYF. Here the CDR3 DNA reads TGTGCCAGCAGTTATGGGGCAGCGACCCAGTACTTC. The chain employs TRBV28 and TRBJ2-5; a weak D match, TRBD1 (5 bases). Germline lookup yields CDR1 MDHEN and CDR2 SYDVKM. This CDR3 contains 12 residues. V was pared by 4 bases and J by 7 bases, with 10 bases between.

This clonotype was detected many times. The CDR3 region is CASSIGPGGVYGYTF. Written as DNA, the CDR3 is TGTGCCAGTAGTATAGGGCCAGGGGGCGTCTATGGCTACACCTTC. The genes are TRBV19 and TRBJ1-2, with TRBD1 identical over 8 bases. The V gene's germline CDR1 is LNHDA and CDR2 SQIVND (reference sequence). CDR3 length equals 15 residues. After removal of 1 base from V and 4 bases from J, the junction contained 5 bases not matched to a gene.

This clonotype came up a few times. The V and J genes are TRBV4-1 and TRBJ1-4, with no clear D. Germline CDR1 reads MGHRA; CDR2 reads YSYEKL. V was pared by 4 bases and J by 2 bases, with 11 bases between. The CDR3 is 15 residues long. This CDR3 reads CASSRLWVTNEKLFF. In DNA, the CDR3 is TGCGCCAGCAGCCGGCTGTGGGTGACTAATGAAAAACTGTTTTTT.

V is TRBV19 and J is TRBJ2-5, with 7 bases aligning to TRBD1. Germline CDR1 LNHDA, CDR2 SQIVND (reference sequence). The V segment lost 6 bases and the J segment 2 bases; nucleotides outside the gene matches: 6. This CDR3 is built from 14 residues. CDR3 DNA: TGTGCCAGTAGGACGGACAGGCCTCAAGAGACCCAGTACTTC. This codes for CASRTDRPQETQYF.

The genes are TRBV6-2 or TRBV6-3 and TRBJ2-7, with D tentatively TRBD2 (6 bases). Germline CDR1 reads MNHEY; CDR2 reads SVGEGT. The CDR3 runs 15 residues. V was clipped by 6 bases and J by 0 bases, with 15 bases between them. Here the CDR3 DNA reads TGTGCCAGCAGGGGGGGTAATGACAGCTCCTACGAGCAGTACGTC. Encoded protein: CASRGGNDSSYEQYV.

This clonotype has just a few counts. The rearrangement joins TRBV5-5 to TRBJ2-7; D call uncertain. This CDR3 comprises 17 residues. Trimming stripped 4 bases from V and 7 bases from J, with 27 bases between. Germline assignment: CDR1 SGHKS and CDR2 YYEKEE (reference sequence). The CDR3 spells CASSIRYRVDGPVEQYF. The CDR3 DNA reads as TGTGCCAGCAGCATAAGATATAGGGTAGATGGCCCGGTAGAGCAGTACTTC.

This clonotype has just a few counts. The chain is built from TRBV5-6 and TRBJ2-5; maybe TRBD1 (5 bases). Germline values: CDR1 SGHDT, CDR2 YYEEEE. Trimming removed 1 base from V and 1 base from J, with 11 bases in between. The CDR3 extends over 15 amino acids. The CDR3 coding sequence is TGTGCCAGCAGCTTGCACGGCCAGGGCCAAGAGACCCAGTACTTC. Its protein product is CASSLHGQGQETQYF. Combining the CDR3 with reference TRBV5-6 and TRBJ2-5 gives the whole variable domain DAGVTQSPTHLIKTRGQQVTLRCSPKSGHDTVSWYQQALGQGPQFIFQYYEEEERQRGNFPDRFSGHQFPNYSSELNVNALLLGDSALYLCASSLHGQGQETQYFGPGTRLLVL.

On this clonotype: This sequence may be a read error, since a much larger clone differs from it by one base. The CDR3 DNA reads as TGTGCTAGTGGAAAGGACAGGAACACCGGGGAGCCGTTTTTT. Encoded protein: CASGKDRNTGEPFF. This chain joins TRBV12-5 and TRBJ2-2; 7 nucleotides line up with TRBD1. CDR3 length: 14 amino acids. Germline-derived CDR1 and CDR2 are LGHNT and FRNRAP. Supplemented by reference TRBV12-5 and TRBJ2-2, the full variable domain reads DARVTQTPRHKVTEMGQEVTMRCQPILGHNTVFWYRQTMMQGLELLAYFRNRAPLDDSGMPKDRFSAEMPDATLATLKIQPSEPRDSAVYFCASGKDRNTGEPFFGEGSRLTVL.

This clonotype has only a few counts. The chain joins TRBV28 to TRBJ2-1; D might be TRBD1 (6 bases). The CDR3 totals 14 residues. CDR1 and CDR2 from the germline V gene are MDHEN and SYDVKM. Deletions cut 10 bases from V and 4 bases from J, with 17 bases between. Written as DNA, the CDR3 is TGTGCCACCAATTCCGGGACAATTTACAATGAGCAGTTCTTC. Amino acids: CATNSGTIYNEQFF. Looking up the rest from reference TRBV28 and TRBJ2-1 gives the full variable domain: DVKVTQSSRYLVKRTGEKVFLECVQDMDHENMFWYRQDPGLGLRLIYFSYDVKMKEKGDIPEGYSVSREKKERFSLILESASTNQTSMYLCATNSGTIYNEQFFGPGTRLTVL.

This clonotype was picked up a small number of times. The rearrangement links TRBV12-3 or TRBV12-4 to TRBJ1-2, with TRBD1 identical over 7 bases. With V trimmed by 6 bases and J by 5 bases, 9 bases remained unmatched. The CDR3 is 14 residues long. CDR3 amino acids: CASSPLGTEYGYTF. Here the CDR3 DNA reads TGTGCCAGCAGCCCATTAGGGACAGAATATGGCTACACCTTC.

This rearrangement joins TRBV18 to TRBJ1-2, with D possibly matching TRBD1 (5 bases). From germline, CDR1 is KGHSH and CDR2 LQKENI. The CDR3 has 13 amino acids. V lost 2 bases and J lost 7, with 11 bases in between. CDR3 sequence: CASSPERGGGYTF. In nucleotides, the CDR3 is TGTGCCAGCTCACCAGAAAGGGGTGGTGGCTACACCTTC.

This clonotype has at least ten counts. Here the CDR3 DNA reads TGTGCCAGCAGCCCACAATCGGGGGGACAGAGTGAGCAGTTCTTC. As protein: CASSPQSGGQSEQFF. The V and J genes are TRBV7-2 and TRBJ2-1; D might be TRBD1 or TRBD2, each matching 7 bases. The CDR3 consists of 15 residues. CDR1 is SGHTA and CDR2 is FQGNSA in the germline V gene. Trimming left V 5 bases short and J 9 bases short, with 20 bases between.

This clonotype appeared many times. V is TRBV7-2 and J is TRBJ1-5, with D perhaps TRBD1 (5 bases). Between the trimmed V and J ends, which lost 5 bases and 6 bases, there was a span of 17 bases. Germline CDR1 SGHTA, CDR2 FQGNSA. The CDR3 consists of 15 residues. CDR3 sequence: CASSLGTLGGQPQHF. The CDR3 region has the DNA TGTGCCAGCAGCCTAGGGACTCTGGGGGGTCAGCCCCAGCATTTT.

The chain employs TRBV6-5 and TRBJ2-1; D possibly corresponds to TRBD1 (5 bases). The CDR3 contains 13 residues. Germline CDR1 and CDR2: MNHEY and SVGAGI. Trimming shortened V by 2 bases and J by 6 bases, and 8 bases separated the two germline ends. CDR3 bases: TGTGCCAGCAGTTACGGGGCCGCCAATGAGCAGTTCTTC. Protein product: CASSYGAANEQFF.

This sequence joins TRBV2 and TRBJ2-5; 11 bases are a match to TRBD1. Germline V CDR1 and CDR2: SNHLY, FYNNEI. Trimming at V came to 8 bases and at J to 2 bases, leaving 7 bases not matched to a gene. The length of the CDR3 is 15 residues. CDR3 region: CASRGTGGAQETQYF. CDR3 DNA: TGTGCCAGCCGCGGGACAGGGGGGGCACAAGAGACCCAGTACTTC.

CDR3 loop: CASSLGGTGVGEQYV. The CDR3 nucleotides are TGTGCCAGCAGCTTAGGGGGGACAGGGGTTGGCGAGCAGTACGTC. The V gene is TRBV7-8, the J gene TRBJ2-7, with 10 nucleotides matching TRBD1. Germline V gives CDR1 SGHVS, CDR2 FQNEAQ. Unmatched junction bases numbered 6, after V lost 1 base and J lost 6 bases. The CDR3 runs 15 residues.

This clonotype was seen repeatedly, ten times or more. The V and J genes are TRBV7-2 and TRBJ2-1; D uncertain. The CDR3 has 17 residues. Per the germline V gene, CDR1 is SGHTA and CDR2 is FQGNSA. Trimming left V 4 bases short and J 0 bases short, with 16 bases between. DNA for the CDR3: TGTGCCAGCAGCTCCCCCCCGACGGGTGGCTCCTACAATGAGCAGTTCTTC. As protein: CASSSPPTGGSYNEQFF.

This clonotype was counted only a few times. This chain joins TRBV20-1 and TRBJ2-1, with 15 bases identical to TRBD2. The CDR3 loop spans 19 amino acids. The germline CDR1 and CDR2 sequences are DFQATT and SNEGSKA (reference sequence). V was clipped by 2 bases and J by 0 bases; unmatched bases: 8. The chain's CDR3 is CSARSPGLAGGISYNEQFF. The CDR3 coding sequence is TGCAGTGCTAGATCCCCGGGACTAGCGGGAGGTATCTCCTACAATGAGCAGTTCTTC.